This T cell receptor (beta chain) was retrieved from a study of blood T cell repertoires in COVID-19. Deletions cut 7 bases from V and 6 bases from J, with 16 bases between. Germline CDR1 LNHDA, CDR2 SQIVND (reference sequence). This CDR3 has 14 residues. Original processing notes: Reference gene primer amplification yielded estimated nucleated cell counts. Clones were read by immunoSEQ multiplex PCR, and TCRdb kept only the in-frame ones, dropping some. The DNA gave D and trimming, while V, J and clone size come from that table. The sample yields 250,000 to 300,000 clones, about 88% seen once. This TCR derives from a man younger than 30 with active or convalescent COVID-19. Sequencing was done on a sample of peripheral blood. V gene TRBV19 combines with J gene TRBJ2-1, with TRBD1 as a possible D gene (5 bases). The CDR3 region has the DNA TGTGCCAGTACTAAAGGGGCAGAGGTCAATGAGCAGTTCTTC. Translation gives CASTKGAEVNEQFF. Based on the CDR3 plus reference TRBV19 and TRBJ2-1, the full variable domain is DGGITQSPKYLFRKEGQNVTLSCEQNLNHDAMYWYRQDPGQGLRLIYYSQIVNDFQKGDIAEGYSVSREKKESFPLTVTSAQKNPTAFYLCASTKGAEVNEQFFGPGTRLTVL.